This section outlines one T cell receptor (beta chain) sequence together with its context. Antigen: not known. This specimen comes from a study of cytomegalovirus exposure and HLA in healthy donors. Study summary: Of all 400 or so donors who were genotyped, 75% to 85% belonged to the Caucasian-associated ancestry cluster.

Study-wide results and caveats: In a later analysis, a genetic analysis reported fewer productive-TCR N-insertions in an Asian-associated ancestry cluster than the cohort average.

60 Vbeta and 13 Jbeta primers were used in PCR. This table comes from immunoSEQ multiplex PCR, and its TCRdb copy is limited to in-frame clones, with some not included. The profile shows approximately 140,000 clones, 73% of them singletons. Each donor was healthy, and each was a bone marrow donor. Although they were nominally healthy when sampled, donors likely had unrecorded immune exposures. Trimming took 3 bases from V and 6 from J; bases not matched to a gene: 9. Germline CDR1 and CDR2: MDHEN and SYDVKM. This CDR3 has 15 residues. The sample taken for sequencing was PBMCs. The chain is built from TRBV28 and TRBJ2-7; 9 bases are a match to TRBD2. The sequence was collected from a woman aged 18-29 years in good health and CMV-seronegative. The CDR3 coding sequence is TGTGCCAGCAGTTTTAGCCCGCGGGGACTAGCCGAGCAGTACTTC. Amino acids: CASSFSPRGLAEQYF.